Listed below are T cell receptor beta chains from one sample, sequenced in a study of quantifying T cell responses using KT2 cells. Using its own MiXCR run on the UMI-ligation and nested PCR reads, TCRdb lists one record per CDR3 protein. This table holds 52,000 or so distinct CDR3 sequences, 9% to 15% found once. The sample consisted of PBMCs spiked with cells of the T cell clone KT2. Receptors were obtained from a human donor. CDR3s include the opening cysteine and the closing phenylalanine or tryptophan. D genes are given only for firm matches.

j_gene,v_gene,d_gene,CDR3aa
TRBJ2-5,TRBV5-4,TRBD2,CASSARLAGVETQYF
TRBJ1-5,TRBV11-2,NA,CASSYYTDQPQHF
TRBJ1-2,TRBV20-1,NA,CSASITPNYGYTF
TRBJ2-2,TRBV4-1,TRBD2,CASSQLWGIAGGFAGELFF
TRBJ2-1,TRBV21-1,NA,CASSSLDRAGQFF
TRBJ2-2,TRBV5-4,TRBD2,CASSFASGRAPGELFF
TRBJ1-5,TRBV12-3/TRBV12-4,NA,CASSFGGVDQPQHF
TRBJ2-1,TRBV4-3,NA,CASSHSTPRSGLNEQFF
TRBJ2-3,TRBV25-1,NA,CASSDPTALQGSDTQYF
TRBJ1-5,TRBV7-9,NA,CASSSRDSNQPQHF
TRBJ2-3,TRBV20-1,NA,CSARGWLESDTQYF
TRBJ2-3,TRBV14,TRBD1,CASSQDAQGADTQYF
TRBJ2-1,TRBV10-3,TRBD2,CAITPPGLGYNEQFF
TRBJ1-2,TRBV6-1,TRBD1,CASSETMGQPNADRYTF
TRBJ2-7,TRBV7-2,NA,CASSLGGSSDEQYF
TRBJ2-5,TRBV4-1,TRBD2,CASSPIAGGTETQYF
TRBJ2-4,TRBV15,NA,CATSRDRLKTIQYF
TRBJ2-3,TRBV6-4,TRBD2,CASSDSSGADTQYF
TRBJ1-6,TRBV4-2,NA,CASSQDGGTNNSPLHF